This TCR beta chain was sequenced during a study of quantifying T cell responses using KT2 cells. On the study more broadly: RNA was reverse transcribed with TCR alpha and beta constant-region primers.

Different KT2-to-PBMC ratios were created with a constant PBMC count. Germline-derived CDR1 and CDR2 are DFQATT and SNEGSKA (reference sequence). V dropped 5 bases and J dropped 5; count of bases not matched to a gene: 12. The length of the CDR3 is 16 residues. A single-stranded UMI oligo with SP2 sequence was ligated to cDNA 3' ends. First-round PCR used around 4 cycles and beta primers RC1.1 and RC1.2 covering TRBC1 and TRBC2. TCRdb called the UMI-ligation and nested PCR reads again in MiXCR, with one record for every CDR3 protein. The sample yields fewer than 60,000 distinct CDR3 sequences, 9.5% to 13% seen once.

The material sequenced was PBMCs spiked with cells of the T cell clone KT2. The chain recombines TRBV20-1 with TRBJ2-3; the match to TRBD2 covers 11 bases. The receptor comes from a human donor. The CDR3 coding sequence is TGCAGTGCTCGAGTGATAGCGGGAGGGCCGAGAGATACGCAGTATTTT. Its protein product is CSARVIAGGPRDTQYF.